This passage covers 6 T cell receptor beta chains from one sample sequenced in a study of OX40 agonist ivuxolimab in advanced cancers. Method: immunoSEQ multiplex PCR; TCRdb's copy keeps in-frame clones and lacks some. The repertoire consists of 90,000 to 100,000 clones, with about four fifths occurring once and the leading ten covering roughly 1.6%. The sequencing here drew on CD4+ or CD8+ T cells sorted from blood, taken in a trial of the OX40 agonist ivuxolimab. The receptors originated from an adult with an advanced solid tumor such as melanoma, head and neck, liver or kidney cancer.

The chain employs TRBV6-1 and TRBJ1-1; no firm D call. The CDR3 totals 15 residues. Per germline, CDR1 MNHNS and CDR2 SASEGT. Deletions cut 4 bases from V and 0 bases from J, with 12 bases between. CDR3 region: CASSAFGGMNTEAFF. The CDR3 coding sequence is TGTGCCAGCAGTGCCTTCGGAGGGATGAACACTGAAGCTTTCTTT.

The chain has TRBV7-2 and TRBJ2-5, with D perhaps matching TRBD2 (7 bases). Trimming took off 5 bases at V and 5 bases at J, with 15 bases between the two ends. The CDR3 is made up of 14 amino acids. Germline CDR1 SGHTA, CDR2 FQGNSA. The chain's CDR3 is CASSDAGAGETQYF. CDR3 sequence (DNA): TGTGCCAGCAGCGATGCGGGGGCCGGGGAGACCCAGTACTTC.

The V gene is TRBV18, the J gene TRBJ1-4; D not resolved. V was pared by 1 base and J by 4 bases, with 4 bases between. Germline V gene sequence: CDR1 KGHSH, CDR2 LQKENI. The CDR3 has 13 residues. The CDR3 DNA follows: TGTGCCAGCTCACCACAGAATAATGAAAAACTGTTTTTT. Encoded protein: CASSPQNNEKLFF.

The chain has TRBV12-5 and TRBJ1-3; D uncertain. Trimming removed 0 bases at V and 2 bases at J, with 14 bases between. Germline lookup yields CDR1 LGHNT and CDR2 FRNRAP. CDR3 length: 17 amino acids. The CDR3 DNA follows: TGTGCTAGTGGTTTGGTACGACCCGGGCGCCCTGGAAACACCATATATTTT. Its protein product is CASGLVRPGRPGNTIYF.

This clone was counted a single time. The chain carries TRBV2 and TRBJ2-2, with 7 bases lining up with TRBD2. This CDR3 region has 16 residues. The germline V gene has CDR1 SNHLY and CDR2 FYNNEI. With 6 bases clipped from V and 0 bases from J, the junction kept 7 bases outside the gene matches. The CDR3 loop reads CASSDSSGTNTGELFF. CDR3 coding DNA: TGTGCCAGCAGCGACTCTAGCGGAACGAACACCGGGGAGCTGTTTTTT. Based on the CDR3 plus reference TRBV2 and TRBJ2-2, the full variable domain is EPEVTQTPSHQVTQMGQEVILRCVPISNHLYFYWYRQILGQKVEFLVSFYNNEISEKSEIFDDQFSVERPDGSNFTLKIRSTKLEDSAMYFCASSDSSGTNTGELFFGEGSRLTVL.

V and J are TRBV10-1 and TRBJ2-4; either TRBD1 or TRBD2 may fit D (6 bases each). The germline gives CDR1 WNHNN, CDR2 SYGVQD (reference sequence). V shed 5 bases and J shed 0 bases, with 26 bases lying between them. CDR3 length: 20 residues. In nucleotides, the CDR3 is TGCGCCAGCAGTCGGGGGCGGTCTGGCGGAGGGCCTGAAGCCAAAAACATTCAGTACTTC. This translates into CASSRGRSGGGPEAKNIQYF.